The 14 T cell receptor beta chains below come from one sample, sequenced in a study of cytomegalovirus exposure and HLA in healthy donors (dated by TCRdb to about 2017). Libraries were prepared through the immunoSEQ multiplex PCR assay. The clones in this table, taken by TCRdb from immuneACCESS, are in-frame only. Not every clone is retained; where verified, under half of the shortfall comes from an unresolved V gene, and the cause of the rest is unknown. Recorded for this sample are roughly 120,000 clones; about nine tenths of them occurred a single time. The ten biggest clones cover 4.4% of the sample. Sequenced input: PBMCs. These receptors were taken from a man younger than 35 in good health and CMV-seropositive.

The chain couples TRBV2 to TRBJ1-4; unclear D gene. CDR1 is SNHLY and CDR2 is FYNNEI in the germline V gene. V lost 3 bases and J lost 8, with 10 bases in between. The CDR3 totals 13 residues. The CDR3 coding sequence is TGTGCCAGCAGTGAGAGCCCCCCGGAAAAACTGTTTTTT. The encoded protein is CASSESPPEKLFF.

The chain has TRBV7-9 and TRBJ1-2; the D gene is possibly TRBD1 (5 bases). Between the trimmed V and J ends, which lost 1 base and 3 bases, there was a span of 6 bases. The CDR3 is 13 residues long. Germline assignment: CDR1 SEHNR and CDR2 FQNEAQ (reference sequence). CDR3 loop: CASSLGGDYGYTF. CDR3 sequence (DNA): TGTGCCAGCAGCTTAGGGGGGGACTATGGCTACACCTTC. Based on the CDR3 plus reference TRBV7-9 and TRBJ1-2, the full variable domain is DTGVSQNPRHKITKRGQNVTFRCDPISEHNRLYWYRQTLGQGPEFLTYFQNEAQLEKSRLLSDRFSAERPKGSFSTLEIQRTEQGDSAMYLCASSLGGDYGYTFGSGTRLTVV.

The J gene is TRBJ2-3, the V gene TRBV5-1; 10 bases match TRBD2. V lost 0 bases and J lost 0; bases outside the gene matches: 7. This CDR3 is 18 amino acids long. The germline V gene has CDR1 SGHRS and CDR2 YFSETQ. The CDR3 spells CASSLGTSGASSTDTQYF. Written as DNA, the CDR3 is TGCGCCAGCAGCTTGGGAACTAGCGGGGCCTCGAGCACAGATACGCAGTATTTT.

V and J are TRBV29-1 and TRBJ2-1; D is unresolved. V lost 0 bases to trimming and J lost 9 bases, with 21 bases between them. This CDR3 is 16 amino acids long. Per the germline V gene, CDR1 is SQVTM and CDR2 is ANQGSEA. CDR3 region: CSVEDDVESATGEQFF. CDR3 in DNA: TGCAGCGTTGAAGATGATGTAGAGAGCGCGACGGGTGAGCAGTTCTTC.

The V and J genes are TRBV28 and TRBJ1-2; D ambiguous. CDR3 length: 15 amino acids. Germline CDR1 MDHEN, CDR2 SYDVKM. V was clipped by 2 bases and J by 0 bases, with 10 bases between them. The CDR3 nucleotides read TGTGCCAGCAGTTTACCCCACATCTCTAACTATGGCTACACCTTC. Protein sequence: CASSLPHISNYGYTF.

The DNA for the CDR3 is TGTGCCAGCAGCTTAGAAGGTAGCGGGGGTTACAATGAGCAGTTCTTC. This translates into CASSLEGSGGYNEQFF. The chain joins TRBV11-2 to TRBJ2-1; TRBD2 matches at 9 bases. With 0 bases clipped from V and 4 bases from J, the junction kept 4 bases outside the gene matches. The CDR3 is 16 amino acids. The germline V gene encodes CDR1 SGHAT and CDR2 FQNNGV.

The chain has TRBV5-1 and TRBJ2-3, with 8 bases lining up with TRBD1. Germline CDR1 SGHRS, CDR2 YFSETQ. Trimming removed 3 bases from V and 3 bases from J; junction bases left unmatched: 9. The CDR3 loop spans 16 amino acids. The CDR3 DNA reads as TGCGCCAGCAGCTCCCCCAGGGGGCGGTGGACAGATACGCAGTATTTT. This translates into CASSSPRGRWTDTQYF.

DNA for the CDR3: TGTGCCAGCAGCTCTGGCGTAGGCAGGACGGGGAATGAAAAACTGTTTTTT. Protein sequence: CASSSGVGRTGNEKLFF. The chain links TRBV5-5 to TRBJ1-4; D uncertain. Trimming shortened V by 3 bases and J by 5 bases, and 20 bases separated the two germline ends. CDR1 is SGHKS and CDR2 is YYEKEE in the germline V gene (reference sequence). The length of the CDR3 is 17 residues.

The V and J genes are TRBV6-5 and TRBJ1-1; TRBD1 agrees at 7 bases. The junction had 8 bases not matched to a gene; V was cut back by 5 bases and J by 2 bases. CDR1 is MNHEY, CDR2 SVGAGI, per germline. This CDR3 has 15 residues. The CDR3 reads CASSLDRVRNTEAFF. CDR3 bases: TGTGCCAGCAGTCTCGACAGGGTCAGAAACACTGAAGCTTTCTTT.

This chain uses TRBV7-2 with TRBJ2-7; D not resolved. This CDR3 is built from 15 residues. Germline values: CDR1 SGHTA, CDR2 FQGNSA. V was clipped by 5 bases and J by 3 bases, with 17 bases between them. The DNA for the CDR3 is TGTGCCAGCAGCCCCGTTTCTGGTAGCTACTACGAGCAGTACTTC. Residues: CASSPVSGSYYEQYF.

The rearrangement uses TRBV19 and TRBJ2-2; no firm D call. Germline V CDR1 and CDR2: LNHDA, SQIVND (reference sequence). The CDR3 consists of 13 residues. Trimming cost V 4 bases and J 4 bases, with 7 bases left between them. The CDR3 DNA reads TGTGCCAGTAGTACGCCAGGCACCGGGGAGCTGTTTTTT. Protein sequence: CASSTPGTGELFF. The full variable domain, with the rest looked up from reference TRBV19 and TRBJ2-2, is DGGITQSPKYLFRKEGQNVTLSCEQNLNHDAMYWYRQDPGQGLRLIYYSQIVNDFQKGDIAEGYSVSREKKESFPLTVTSAQKNPTAFYLCASSTPGTGELFFGEGSRLTVL.

The V gene is TRBV6-5, the J gene TRBJ1-5, with D unresolved. Germline lookup yields CDR1 MNHEY and CDR2 SVGAGI. Deletions cut 6 bases from V and 0 bases from J, with 12 bases between. The CDR3 has 15 residues. The CDR3 region is CASSTTRNSNQPQHF. In DNA, the CDR3 is TGTGCCAGCAGCACAACACGAAATAGCAATCAGCCCCAGCATTTT.

This chain connects TRBV2 to TRBJ1-4, with TRBD1 matching 9 bases. The J segment lost 5 bases and the V segment lost 8 bases, leaving 6 bases of the junction unmatched. The germline V gene encodes CDR1 SNHLY and CDR2 FYNNEI. The CDR3 extends over 14 amino acids. CDR3 DNA sequence: TGTGCCAGCGGATCGGGGACAGGGAATGAAAAACTGTTTTTT. This codes for CASGSGTGNEKLFF.

This chain uses TRBV7-9 with TRBJ2-7, with 10 bases that match TRBD1. The junction had 7 bases not matched to a gene; V was cut back by 5 bases and J by 6 bases. The germline gives CDR1 SEHNR, CDR2 FQNEAQ (reference sequence). The CDR3 sequence is 14 residues long. CDR3 protein: CASSLGTGVPEQYF. DNA of the CDR3: TGTGCCAGCAGCCTAGGGACAGGGGTCCCCGAGCAGTACTTC.